This T cell receptor beta chain was captured by sequencing in a study of T cells in Graves' hyperthyroidism and ophthalmopathy. Patients aged 18 to 65 had newly diagnosed hyperthyroidism that had lasted under 2 months. The CDR3 regions of TCR beta were amplified from RNA transcripts. HTBI primers were the set used in a first-round RT-PCR of the TCR CDR3. TCRdb called the multiplex PCR reads again in MiXCR, with one record for every CDR3 protein. The sample has fewer than 400,000 distinct CDR3 sequences; less than 20% are singletons. This clonotype was found many times. The TCR was taken from a woman aged 18 to 35 with Graves' hyperthyroidism that later progressed to Graves' ophthalmopathy. Sequencing input: blood.

As DNA, the CDR3 is TGCAGCGTCCAACAGGGTACGAAAACAGATACGCAGTATTTT. Amino acid sequence: CSVQQGTKTDTQYF. The rearrangement links TRBV29-1 to TRBJ2-3, with D possibly being TRBD1 (6 bases). Trimming removed 6 bases at V and 3 bases at J, with 16 bases between. Germline CDR1 SQVTM, CDR2 ANQGSEA. The CDR3 totals 14 residues.